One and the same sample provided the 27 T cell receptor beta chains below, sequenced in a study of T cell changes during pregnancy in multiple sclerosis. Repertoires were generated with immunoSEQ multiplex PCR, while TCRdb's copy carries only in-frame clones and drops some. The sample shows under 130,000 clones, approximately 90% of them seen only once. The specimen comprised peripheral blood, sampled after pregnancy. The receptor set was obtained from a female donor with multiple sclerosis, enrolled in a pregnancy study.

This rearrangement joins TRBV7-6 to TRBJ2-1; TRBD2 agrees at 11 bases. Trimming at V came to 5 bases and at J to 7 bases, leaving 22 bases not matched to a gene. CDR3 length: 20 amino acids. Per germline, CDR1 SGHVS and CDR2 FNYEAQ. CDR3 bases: TGTGCCAGCAGCCGCCCAACTAGCGGGGGAACTAGGAGGGAGTTGAATGAGCAGTTCTTC. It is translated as CASSRPTSGGTRRELNEQFF.

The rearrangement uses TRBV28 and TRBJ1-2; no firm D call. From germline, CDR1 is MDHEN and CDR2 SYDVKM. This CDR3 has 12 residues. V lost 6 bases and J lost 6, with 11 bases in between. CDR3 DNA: TGTGCCAGCAGCACCAGGCCCCATGGCTACACCTTC. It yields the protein CASSTRPHGYTF.

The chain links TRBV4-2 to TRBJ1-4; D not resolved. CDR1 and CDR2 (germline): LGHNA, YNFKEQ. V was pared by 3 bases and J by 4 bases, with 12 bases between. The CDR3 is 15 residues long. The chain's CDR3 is CASSHEQTLNEKLFF. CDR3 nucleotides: TGTGCCAGCAGCCACGAACAGACCCTTAATGAAAAACTGTTTTTT.

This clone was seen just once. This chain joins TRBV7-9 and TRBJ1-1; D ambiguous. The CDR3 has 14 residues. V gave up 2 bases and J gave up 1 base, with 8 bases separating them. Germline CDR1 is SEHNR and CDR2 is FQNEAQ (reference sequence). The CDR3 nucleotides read TGTGCCAGCAGCTTATCTGACAAGAACACTGAAGCTTTCTTT. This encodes CASSLSDKNTEAFF.

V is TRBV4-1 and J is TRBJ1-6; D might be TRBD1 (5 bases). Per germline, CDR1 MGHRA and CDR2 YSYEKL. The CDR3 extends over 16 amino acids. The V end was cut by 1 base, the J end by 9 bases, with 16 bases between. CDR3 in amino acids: CASSQGPGKGISPLHF. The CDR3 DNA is TGCGCCAGCAGCCAAGGGCCTGGAAAGGGGATTTCACCCCTCCACTTT.

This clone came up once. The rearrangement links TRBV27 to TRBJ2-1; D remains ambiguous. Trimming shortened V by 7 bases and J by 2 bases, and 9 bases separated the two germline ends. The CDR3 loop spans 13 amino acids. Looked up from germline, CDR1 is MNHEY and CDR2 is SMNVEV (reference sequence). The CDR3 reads CASTSRPYNEQFF. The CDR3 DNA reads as TGTGCCAGCACCTCTAGACCCTACAATGAGCAGTTCTTC.

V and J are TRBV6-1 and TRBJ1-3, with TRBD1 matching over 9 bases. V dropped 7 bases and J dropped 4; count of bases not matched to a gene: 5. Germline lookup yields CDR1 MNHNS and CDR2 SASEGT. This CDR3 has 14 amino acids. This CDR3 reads CASTGTGWGNTIYF. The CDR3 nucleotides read TGTGCCAGCACCGGGACAGGGTGGGGAAACACCATATATTTT.

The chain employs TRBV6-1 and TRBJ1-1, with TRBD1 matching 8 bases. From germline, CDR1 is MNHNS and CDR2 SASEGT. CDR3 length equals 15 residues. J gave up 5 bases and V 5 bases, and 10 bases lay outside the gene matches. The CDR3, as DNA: TGTGCCAGCAGTATCCTTGGGACAGGTAATACTGAAGCTTTCTTT. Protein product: CASSILGTGNTEAFF.

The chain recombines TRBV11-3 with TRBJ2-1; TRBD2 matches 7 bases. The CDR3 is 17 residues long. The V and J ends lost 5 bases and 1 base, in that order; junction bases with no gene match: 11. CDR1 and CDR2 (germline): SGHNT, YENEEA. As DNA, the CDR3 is TGTGCCAGCAGCCTTGCCCTTGGTAGCGGGTCCTACAATGAGCAGTTCTTC. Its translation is CASSLALGSGSYNEQFF.

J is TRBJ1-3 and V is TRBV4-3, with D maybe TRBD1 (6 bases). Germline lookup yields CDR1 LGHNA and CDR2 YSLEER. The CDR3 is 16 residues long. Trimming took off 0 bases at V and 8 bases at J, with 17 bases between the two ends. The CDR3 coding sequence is TGCGCCAGCAGCCAAGATCCGCGGGGGGCTGGGTACACCATATATTTT. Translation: CASSQDPRGAGYTIYF.

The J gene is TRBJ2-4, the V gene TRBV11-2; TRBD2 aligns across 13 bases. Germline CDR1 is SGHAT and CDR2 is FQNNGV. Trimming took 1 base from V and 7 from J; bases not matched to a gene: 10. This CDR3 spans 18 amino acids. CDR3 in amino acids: CASSLVPRTSGGGNIQYF. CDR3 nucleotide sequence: TGTGCCAGCAGCTTAGTCCCTCGGACTAGCGGGGGAGGGAACATTCAGTACTTC.

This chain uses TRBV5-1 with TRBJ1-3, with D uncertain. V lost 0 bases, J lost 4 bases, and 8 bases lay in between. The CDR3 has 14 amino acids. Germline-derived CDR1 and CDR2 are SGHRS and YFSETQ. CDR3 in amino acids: CASSLEGLGNTIYF. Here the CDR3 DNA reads TGCGCCAGCAGCTTGGAAGGACTCGGAAACACCATATATTTT.

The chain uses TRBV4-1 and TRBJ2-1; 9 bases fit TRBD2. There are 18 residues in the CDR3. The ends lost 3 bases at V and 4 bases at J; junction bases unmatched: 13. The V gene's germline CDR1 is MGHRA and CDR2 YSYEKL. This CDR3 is CASSHPAGGLTTYNEQFF. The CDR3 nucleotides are TGCGCCAGCAGCCATCCAGCGGGGGGCCTCACTACTTACAATGAGCAGTTCTTC.

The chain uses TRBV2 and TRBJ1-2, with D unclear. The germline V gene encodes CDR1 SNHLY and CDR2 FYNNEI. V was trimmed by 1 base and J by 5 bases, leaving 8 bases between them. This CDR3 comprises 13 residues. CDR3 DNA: TGTGCCAGCAGTGAAGTAAGCTCGTATGGCTACACCTTC. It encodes CASSEVSSYGYTF.

As DNA, the CDR3 is TGCGCCAGCAGCCTGGGAAGGGGGACAGCCCAAGAGACCCAGTACTTC. Its translation is CASSLGRGTAQETQYF. The chain links TRBV5-1 to TRBJ2-5; 7 nucleotides agree with TRBD1. V was clipped by 4 bases and J by 1 base; unmatched bases: 10. This CDR3 region has 16 residues. The germline CDR1 and CDR2 sequences are SGHRS and YFSETQ.

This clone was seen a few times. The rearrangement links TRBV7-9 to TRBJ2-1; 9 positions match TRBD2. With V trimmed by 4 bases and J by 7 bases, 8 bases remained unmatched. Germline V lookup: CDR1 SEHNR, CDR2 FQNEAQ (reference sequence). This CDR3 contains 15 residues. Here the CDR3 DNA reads TGTGCCAGCAGCTCTAGCGGGGCTCGGAGGAATGAGCAGTTCTTC. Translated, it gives CASSSSGARRNEQFF.

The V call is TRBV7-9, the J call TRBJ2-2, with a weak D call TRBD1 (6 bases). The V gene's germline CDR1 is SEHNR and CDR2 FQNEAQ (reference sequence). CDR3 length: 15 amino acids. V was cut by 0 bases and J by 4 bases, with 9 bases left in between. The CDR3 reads CASSLARGFTGELFF. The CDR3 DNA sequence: TGTGCCAGCAGCTTAGCCAGGGGTTTCACCGGGGAGCTGTTTTTT.

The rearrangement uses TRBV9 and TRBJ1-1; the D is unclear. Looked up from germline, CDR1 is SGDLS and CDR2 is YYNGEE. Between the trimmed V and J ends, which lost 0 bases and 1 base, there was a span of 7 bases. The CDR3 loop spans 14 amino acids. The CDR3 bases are TGTGCCAGCAGCGTAGCCTACCGGAACACTGAAGCTTTCTTT. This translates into CASSVAYRNTEAFF. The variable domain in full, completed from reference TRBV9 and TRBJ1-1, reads DSGVTQTPKHLITATGQRVTLRCSPRSGDLSVYWYQQSLDQGLQFLIQYYNGEERAKGNILERFSAQQFPDLHSELNLSSLELGDSALYFCASSVAYRNTEAFFGQGTRLTVV.

The CDR3 nucleotides are TGTGCCAGCAGCTTAGCGTGGCTAGCGGTGAACAATGAGCAGTTCTTC. This translates into CASSLAWLAVNNEQFF. The chain uses TRBV7-8 and TRBJ2-1; TRBD2 matches at 7 bases. The CDR3 totals 16 residues. V was clipped by 0 bases and J by 5 bases; unmatched bases: 7. Germline V lookup: CDR1 SGHVS, CDR2 FQNEAQ.

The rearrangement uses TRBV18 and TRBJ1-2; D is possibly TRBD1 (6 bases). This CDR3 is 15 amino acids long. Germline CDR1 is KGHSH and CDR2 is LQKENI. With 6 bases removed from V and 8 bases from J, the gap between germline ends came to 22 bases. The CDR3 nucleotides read TGTGCCAGCTCTTCGACTTTCGGGACAAGTACCGGCTACACCTTC. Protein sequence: CASSSTFGTSTGYTF.

The CDR3 is CASRDRDGTDTQYF. Here the CDR3 DNA reads TGTGCCAGCAGAGACAGGGATGGCACAGATACGCAGTATTTT. J is TRBJ2-3 and V is TRBV2; 7 bases line up with TRBD1. The CDR3 runs 14 residues. With V trimmed by 6 bases and J by 1 base, 4 bases remained unmatched. Germline values: CDR1 SNHLY, CDR2 FYNNEI. Using reference TRBV2 and TRBJ2-3 for the parts outside the CDR3, the full variable domain is EPEVTQTPSHQVTQMGQEVILRCVPISNHLYFYWYRQILGQKVEFLVSFYNNEISEKSEIFDDQFSVERPDGSNFTLKIRSTKLEDSAMYFCASRDRDGTDTQYFGPGTRLTVL.

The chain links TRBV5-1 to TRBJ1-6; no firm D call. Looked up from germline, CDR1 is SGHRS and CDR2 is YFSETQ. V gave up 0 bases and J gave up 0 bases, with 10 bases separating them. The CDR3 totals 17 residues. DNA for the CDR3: TGCGCCAGCAGCTTGGTGCAGGAAAGCTCCTATAATTCACCCCTCCACTTT. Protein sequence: CASSLVQESSYNSPLHF. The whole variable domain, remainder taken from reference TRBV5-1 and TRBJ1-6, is KAGVTQTPRYLIKTRGQQVTLSCSPISGHRSVSWYQQTPGQGLQFLFEYFSETQRNKGNFPGRFSGRQFSNSRSEMNVSTLELGDSALYLCASSLVQESSYNSPLHFGNGTRLTVT.

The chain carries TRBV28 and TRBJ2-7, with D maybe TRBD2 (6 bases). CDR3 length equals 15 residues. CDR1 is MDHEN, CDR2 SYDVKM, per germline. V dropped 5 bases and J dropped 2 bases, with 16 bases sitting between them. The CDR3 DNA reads TGTGCCAGCAGTGGAGCGGGCGCCCTCACCTACGAGCAGTACTTC. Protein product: CASSGAGALTYEQYF.

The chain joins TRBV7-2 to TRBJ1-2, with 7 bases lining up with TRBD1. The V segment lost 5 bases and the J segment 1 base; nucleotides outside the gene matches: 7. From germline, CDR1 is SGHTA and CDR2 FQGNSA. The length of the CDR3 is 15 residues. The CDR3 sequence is CASSTPTGNNYGYTF. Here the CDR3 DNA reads TGTGCCAGCAGCACACCGACAGGGAATAACTATGGCTACACCTTC.

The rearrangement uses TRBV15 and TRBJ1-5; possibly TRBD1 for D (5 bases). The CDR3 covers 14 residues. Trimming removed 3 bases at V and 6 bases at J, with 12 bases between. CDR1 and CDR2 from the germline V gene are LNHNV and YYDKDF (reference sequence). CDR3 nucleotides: TGTGCCACCAGCAGTGGGGGGGGTAGTCAGCCCCAGCATTTT. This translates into CATSSGGGSQPQHF.

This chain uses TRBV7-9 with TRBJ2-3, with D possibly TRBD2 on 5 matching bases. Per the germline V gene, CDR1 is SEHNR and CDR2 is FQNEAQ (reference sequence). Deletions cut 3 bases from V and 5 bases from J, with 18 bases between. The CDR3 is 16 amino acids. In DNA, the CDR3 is TGTGCCAGCAGCTTCAAGAACGGTCTAGCTCGAGATACGCAGTATTTT. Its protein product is CASSFKNGLARDTQYF.

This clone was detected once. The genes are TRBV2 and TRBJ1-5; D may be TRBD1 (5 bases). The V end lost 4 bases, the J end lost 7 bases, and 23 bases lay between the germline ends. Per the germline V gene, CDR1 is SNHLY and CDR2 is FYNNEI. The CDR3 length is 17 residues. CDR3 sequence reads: CASSGSGRRGRWQPQHF. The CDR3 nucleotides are TGTGCCAGCAGTGGAAGCGGGCGAAGGGGACGATGGCAGCCCCAGCATTTT.